This TCR beta chain was identified during a study of T cells after yellow fever vaccination. Overall study context: Preparing low-cell-number fractions relied on SMART-Seq v4 Ultra Low Input.

The CDR3 sequence is 15 residues long. Between the trimmed V and J ends, which lost 1 base and 3 bases, there was a span of 13 bases. Germline V CDR1 and CDR2: LGHNA, YSLEER. MiXCR, applied by TCRdb to the 5' RACE reads, yields one record per CDR3 protein. In the table there are fewer than 350,000 distinct CDR3 sequences, 8.5% to 10% of which are singletons. As concerns this clonotype: Its antigen is unidentified.

Study-wide results and caveats: In post-booster samples, most primary-vaccination clones reappeared (approximately 95% CD4, nearly 90% CD8).

This clonotype originated in a man between 18 and 29 years old who received the YFV17D yellow fever vaccine. Sequenced here: PBMCs, sampled on the day of the first yellow fever vaccination. The J gene is TRBJ2-7, the V gene TRBV4-3; D is possibly TRBD1 or TRBD2 (5 bases each). CDR3: CASSQAPGQIYEQYF. CDR3 sequence (DNA): TGCGCCAGCAGCCAAGCCCCGGGGCAGATCTACGAGCAGTACTTC.